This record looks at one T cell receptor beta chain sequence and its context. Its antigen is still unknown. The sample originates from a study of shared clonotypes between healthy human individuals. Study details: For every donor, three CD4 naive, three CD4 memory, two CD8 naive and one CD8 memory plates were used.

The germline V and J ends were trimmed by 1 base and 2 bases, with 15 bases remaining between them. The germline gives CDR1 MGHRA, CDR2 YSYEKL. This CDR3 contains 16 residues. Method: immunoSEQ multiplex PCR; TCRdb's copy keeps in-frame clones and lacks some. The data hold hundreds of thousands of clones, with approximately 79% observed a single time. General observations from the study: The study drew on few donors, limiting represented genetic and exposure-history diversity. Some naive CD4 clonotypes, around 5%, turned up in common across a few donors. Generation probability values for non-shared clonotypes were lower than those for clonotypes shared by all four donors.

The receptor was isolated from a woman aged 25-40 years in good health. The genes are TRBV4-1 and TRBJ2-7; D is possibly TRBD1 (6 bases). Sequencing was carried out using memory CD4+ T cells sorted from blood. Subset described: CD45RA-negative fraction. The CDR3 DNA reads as TGCGCCAGCAGCCAAGTGGCAGGGACACCGACCTACGAGCAGTACTTC. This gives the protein CASSQVAGTPTYEQYF.